This record concerns one TCR beta chain sequence. One end of the junction varies from germline; a read error may be responsible. Germline-derived CDR1 and CDR2 are MNHEY and SMNVEV (reference sequence). CDR3 size: 14 residues. This record comes from a study of control samples from healthy donors and cancer patients. Some clones are missing from TCRdb's copy, which holds only in-frame ones; the method was immunoSEQ multiplex PCR. Of about 84,000 clones listed, approximately 82% are singletons. Sequences were obtained from PBMCs. The origin of this receptor is a man aged 55-75 years with head and neck cancer. V is TRBV27 and J is TRBJ1-2, with a possible D match to TRBD1 (5 bases). The DNA for the CDR3 is TGTGCCAGCAGTCTATCAGGGCCGAACTATGGCTACACCTTC. It encodes CASSLSGPNYGYTF.